Each of the 15 T cell receptor beta chains below was sequenced from the same sample in a study of blood T cell repertoires in COVID-19. Assay used: immunoSEQ multiplex PCR; TCRdb lists only in-frame clones, some missing. Among over 25,000 clones listed, roughly 89% were seen once. Sequences were obtained from peripheral blood. The origin of the receptors is a man aged 65 to 85 with active COVID-19.

This clone appeared a single time. The rearrangement links TRBV19 to TRBJ2-7; D might be TRBD2 (6 bases). CDR3 length: 13 amino acids. Germline V lookup: CDR1 LNHDA, CDR2 SQIVND (reference sequence). V lost 6 bases and J 0 bases, leaving 9 bases between the germline ends. CDR3 amino acids: CASSRLDSYEQYF. Written as DNA, the CDR3 is TGTGCCAGTAGCCGACTAGACTCCTACGAGCAGTACTTC.

The gene calls are TRBV6-5 and TRBJ1-6; possibly TRBD1 for D (5 bases). Germline V gene data show CDR1 as MNHEY and CDR2 as SVGAGI. V was clipped by 6 bases and J by 8 bases, with 17 bases between them. This CDR3 has 15 residues. CDR3 bases: TGTGCCAGCAGACCCTGGGGGGGAACGGATTCACCCCTCCACTTT. Translation: CASRPWGGTDSPLHF.

This rearrangement joins TRBV27 to TRBJ2-3, with 9 bases fitting TRBD2. CDR1 and CDR2 (germline): MNHEY, SMNVEV (reference sequence). The CDR3 contains 14 residues. V shed 3 bases and J 4 bases; nucleotides not matched to a gene: 2. CDR3 amino acids: CASSFSGSPDTQYF. As DNA, the CDR3 is TGTGCCAGCAGTTTTAGCGGGAGCCCAGATACGCAGTATTTT.

This chain uses TRBV18 with TRBJ2-5, with D tentatively TRBD2 (5 bases). Germline CDR1 and CDR2: KGHSH and LQKENI. V was pared by 5 bases and J by 1 base, with 8 bases between. CDR3 length: 13 residues. The CDR3 protein is CASSARVQETQYF. Here the CDR3 DNA reads TGTGCCAGCTCAGCGAGGGTCCAAGAGACCCAGTACTTC.

The chain uses TRBV5-5 and TRBJ2-2, with D maybe TRBD1 (6 bases). With 4 bases removed from V and 4 bases from J, the gap between germline ends came to 17 bases. CDR1 is SGHKS and CDR2 is YYEKEE in the germline V gene (reference sequence). This CDR3 is 16 amino acids long. The DNA for the CDR3 is TGTGCCAGCAGCCAGGGACCGGGACAATTCACCGGGGAGCTGTTTTTT. The encoded protein is CASSQGPGQFTGELFF.

CDR3 coding DNA: TGTGCCAGCAGCCCTAGACAGGGGAAAGAGACCCAGTACTTC. It specifies CASSPRQGKETQYF. The rearrangement uses TRBV14 and TRBJ2-5; 8 positions match TRBD1. V gave up 4 bases and J gave up 3 bases; unmatched junction bases: 4. The CDR3 runs to 14 residues. Germline V gene data show CDR1 as SGHDN and CDR2 as FVKESK.

The chain couples TRBV7-9 to TRBJ2-1; 7 bases align to TRBD2. Germline values: CDR1 SEHNR, CDR2 FQNEAQ (reference sequence). V gave up 7 bases and J gave up 5 bases; unmatched junction bases: 11. The CDR3 spans 15 residues. The CDR3 nucleotides read TGTGCCAGCACCCTCGGCCTAGCGGACAACAATGAGCAGTTCTTC. It encodes CASTLGLADNNEQFF.

This clone was observed once. The CDR3 loop reads CSVRTSGRNIQYF. In DNA form, the CDR3 reads TGCAGCGTCCGGACTAGCGGGAGAAACATTCAGTACTTC. The chain carries TRBV29-1 and TRBJ2-4; 13 nucleotides agree with TRBD2. V gave up 6 bases and J gave up 6 bases; unmatched junction bases: 2. There are 13 residues in the CDR3. Germline values: CDR1 SQVTM, CDR2 ANQGSEA.

This clone appeared a few times. V gene TRBV27 combines with J gene TRBJ2-6; D is unresolved. The V gene lost 6 bases and the J gene lost 0 bases, with 9 bases spanning the gap. Germline CDR1 is MNHEY and CDR2 is SMNVEV (reference sequence). The CDR3 is made up of 15 amino acids. The DNA for the CDR3 is TGTGCCAGCAGGGCCTTCCACTCTGGGGCCAACGTCCTGACTTTC. Translated, it gives CASRAFHSGANVLTF.

The chain has TRBV2 and TRBJ2-1, with unresolved D. The CDR3 extends over 15 amino acids. Trimming pared 2 bases from V and 0 bases from J, leaving 8 bases between. The germline V gene encodes CDR1 SNHLY and CDR2 FYNNEI. CDR3 sequence reads: CASSELASSYNEQFF. The CDR3 nucleotides read TGTGCCAGCAGTGAATTGGCCAGCTCCTACAATGAGCAGTTCTTC.

This clone was observed a few times. The rearrangement uses TRBV7-3 and TRBJ2-2, with D possibly TRBD1 on 5 matching bases. Germline CDR1 is SGHTA and CDR2 is FQGTGA. The CDR3 extends over 14 amino acids. The ends were cut back, 5 bases at V and 0 bases at J, with 7 bases in the middle. CDR3 sequence (DNA): TGTGCCAGCAGCCCGACAGCGAACACCGGGGAGCTGTTTTTT. Residues: CASSPTANTGELFF.

The chain carries TRBV9 and TRBJ1-5; a possible D gene is TRBD1 (6 bases). This CDR3 region has 15 residues. Germline loops: CDR1 SGDLS, CDR2 YYNGEE. V was pared by 2 bases and J by 7 bases, with 16 bases between. CDR3 protein: CASSVSGDRDQPQHF. The DNA of the CDR3 is TGTGCCAGCAGCGTCTCAGGGGATAGGGACCAGCCCCAGCATTTT.

The chain carries TRBV7-9 and TRBJ2-3, with 8 positions matching TRBD2. CDR3 length: 16 residues. Germline CDR1 reads SEHNR; CDR2 reads FQNEAQ (reference sequence). V was pared by 7 bases and J by 3 bases, with 12 bases of the junction left unmatched. CDR3 in DNA: TGTGCCAGCACTACCGGGAGGGGGGCCCTTACAGATACGCAGTATTTT. The encoded protein is CASTTGRGALTDTQYF.

The chain recombines TRBV3-1 (or the pseudogene TRBV3-2) with TRBJ2-1, with 7 bases aligning to TRBD1. The V gene's germline CDR1 is LGHDT and CDR2 YNNKEL (reference sequence). The CDR3 loop spans 12 amino acids. After removal of 4 bases from V and 10 bases from J, the junction contained 4 bases not matched to a gene. CDR3 in amino acids: CASSPGTEEQFF. The CDR3 DNA reads as TGTGCCAGCAGCCCAGGGACAGAGGAGCAGTTCTTC.

CDR3 amino acids: CACPLSGPANTGELFF. In nucleotides, the CDR3 is TGTGCCTGCCCCCTTAGCGGTCCGGCGAACACCGGGGAGCTGTTTTTT. The chain employs TRBV30 and TRBJ2-2; possible D gene TRBD2, 6 bases. The CDR3 has 16 residues. Germline CDR1 GTSNPN, CDR2 SVGIG (reference sequence). Trimming removed 6 bases at V and 0 bases at J, with 17 bases between.